Below, 15 T cell receptor beta chains from the same sample are listed, as sequenced in a study of T cells after yellow fever vaccination. TCRdb redid the calling of the 5' RACE reads with MiXCR, one entry per CDR3 protein. The sample consists of 450,000 to 550,000 distinct CDR3 sequences, about a fifth of them appearing once. The sequenced sample was PBMCs, obtained about 20 days after the first yellow fever vaccination. The receptors were sampled from a man aged 18 to 30 who received the YFV17D yellow fever vaccine.

This clonotype occurred a few times. The chain links TRBV20-1 to TRBJ2-2; tentative D call: TRBD1 (5 bases). CDR1 is DFQATT and CDR2 is SNEGSKA in the germline V gene (reference sequence). Trimming removed 0 bases at V and 4 bases at J, with 6 bases between. CDR3 length: 13 residues. CDR3 coding DNA: TGCAGTGCTAGAGAAGGGGTCACCGGGGAGCTGTTTTTT. Amino acid sequence: CSAREGVTGELFF.

The rearrangement uses TRBV20-1 and TRBJ2-2; D possibly uses TRBD1 or TRBD2 (6 bases each). The CDR3 covers 14 residues. Trimming took 5 bases from V and 4 from J, leaving 14 bases between them. Germline CDR1 and CDR2: DFQATT and SNEGSKA (reference sequence). CDR3 bases: TGCAGTGCTTACGGGGGCCGGGGCACCGGGGAGCTGTTTTTT. Residues: CSAYGGRGTGELFF.

The chain joins TRBV5-1 to TRBJ2-3; D ambiguous. Germline loops: CDR1 SGHRS, CDR2 YFSETQ. Trimming shortened V by 4 bases and J by 0 bases, and 9 bases separated the two germline ends. This CDR3 region has 14 residues. CDR3 nucleotides: TGCGCCAGCAGCCCCAGCTTTAGCACAGATACGCAGTATTTT. Translation gives CASSPSFSTDTQYF.

This chain links TRBV18 with TRBJ2-3; 9 bases match TRBD2. Per germline, CDR1 KGHSH and CDR2 LQKENI. CDR3 length: 13 amino acids. Trimming took 10 bases from V and 3 from J; bases not matched to a gene: 5. The CDR3 reads CATSSGTTDTQYF. The CDR3 DNA reads TGTGCCACCTCTAGCGGGACTACAGATACGCAGTATTTT. The whole variable domain, filled in from reference TRBV18 and TRBJ2-3, reads NAGVMQNPRHLVRRRGQEARLRCSPMKGHSHVYWYRQLPEEGLKFMVYLQKENIIDESGMPKERFSAEFPKEGPSILRIQQVVRGDSAAYFCATSSGTTDTQYFGPGTRLTVL.

The chain employs TRBV7-2 and TRBJ2-1; D not resolved. Trimming removed 10 bases at V and 7 bases at J, with 11 bases between. The CDR3 has 11 amino acids. Per germline, CDR1 SGHTA and CDR2 FQGNSA. The CDR3 spells CAISLENEQFF. Written as DNA, the CDR3 is TGTGCCATCTCGCTGGAGAATGAGCAGTTCTTC.

This clonotype has just a few counts. The J gene is TRBJ2-1, the V gene TRBV12-3 or TRBV12-4, with D maybe TRBD2 (5 bases). The V gene lost 3 bases and the J gene lost 2 bases, with 11 bases spanning the gap. This CDR3 has 15 amino acids. The CDR3 protein is CASSFLRGAYNEQFF. The CDR3 DNA sequence: TGTGCCAGCAGTTTTCTCCGGGGAGCCTACAATGAGCAGTTCTTC.

This sequence joins TRBV3-1 and TRBJ1-2; no definite D call. This CDR3 spans 15 amino acids. Germline CDR1 is LGHDT and CDR2 is YNNKEL (reference sequence). V was trimmed by 0 bases and J by 4 bases, leaving 12 bases between them. The CDR3 here is CASSQDSRLPYGYTF. Here the CDR3 DNA reads TGTGCCAGCAGCCAAGATAGCAGGTTGCCCTATGGCTACACCTTC.

The sample holds a few counts of this clonotype. The chain recombines TRBV5-1 with TRBJ1-4; maybe TRBD1 (5 bases). Germline CDR1 SGHRS, CDR2 YFSETQ. V lost 7 bases, J lost 3 bases, and 13 bases lay in between. The length of the CDR3 is 14 residues. The CDR3 loop reads CASGRDGPNEKLFF. In DNA form, the CDR3 reads TGCGCCAGCGGGAGGGACGGACCTAATGAAAAACTGTTTTTT.

This clonotype was seen a few times. This chain links TRBV20-1 with TRBJ2-1; the match to TRBD2 covers 10 bases. Germline V gene lookup returns CDR1 DFQATT and CDR2 SNEGSKA (reference sequence). V shed 3 bases and J 5 bases; nucleotides not matched to a gene: 13. This CDR3 has 17 amino acids. DNA of the CDR3: TGCAGTGCTAGCGAAAAGCGGGGGGGCCTTTTGGACAATGAGCAGTTCTTC. Translating gives CSASEKRGGLLDNEQFF.

There are a few counts of this clonotype. The rearrangement joins TRBV10-3 to TRBJ2-7; the D gene is possibly TRBD1 (6 bases). From germline, CDR1 is ENHRY and CDR2 SYGVKD. The CDR3 is 14 residues long. Trimming stripped 10 bases from V and 0 bases from J, with 16 bases between. CDR3 amino acids: CATSDRSSSYEQYV. The CDR3 DNA is TGTGCCACCTCTGACAGGTCGAGCTCCTACGAGCAGTACGTC.

The chain carries TRBV6-1 and TRBJ1-6; 8 bases are a match to TRBD1. The junction had 13 bases not matched to a gene; V was cut back by 5 bases and J by 7 bases. This CDR3 has 17 residues. Germline assignment: CDR1 MNHNS and CDR2 SASEGT. The CDR3 nucleotides are TGTGCCAGCAGTCCAAGGACAGGGTTATTAAACAATTCACCCCTCCACTTT. This translates into CASSPRTGLLNNSPLHF.

This clonotype was detected many times. The chain is built from TRBV28 and TRBJ2-5; 12 bases agree with TRBD2. Germline assignment: CDR1 MDHEN and CDR2 SYDVKM. The CDR3 extends over 16 amino acids. V gave up 2 bases and J gave up 4 bases; unmatched junction bases: 5. The CDR3 sequence: CASSLLAGGPGETQYF. CDR3 nucleotide sequence: TGTGCCAGCAGTTTACTAGCGGGGGGGCCCGGAGAGACCCAGTACTTC. Full variable domain (rest looked up from reference TRBV28 and TRBJ2-5): DVKVTQSSRYLVKRTGEKVFLECVQDMDHENMFWYRQDPGLGLRLIYFSYDVKMKEKGDIPEGYSVSREKKERFSLILESASTNQTSMYLCASSLLAGGPGETQYFGPGTRLLVL.

The chain couples TRBV18 to TRBJ2-7; D is perhaps TRBD2 (6 bases). Germline V gene sequence: CDR1 KGHSH, CDR2 LQKENI. CDR3 length: 14 amino acids. Trimming took off 3 bases at V and 3 bases at J, with 12 bases between the two ends. The CDR3 sequence: CASSPEAGIYEQYF. The DNA for the CDR3 is TGTGCCAGCTCACCCGAGGCGGGGATCTACGAGCAGTACTTC.

V gene TRBV29-1 combines with J gene TRBJ2-3; D uncertain. Germline assignment: CDR1 SQVTM and CDR2 ANQGSEA. Trimming took off 0 bases at V and 0 bases at J, with 10 bases between the two ends. The CDR3 has 15 residues. CDR3 DNA: TGCAGCGTTGAAGACAGGCACTCTAGCACAGATACGCAGTATTTT. It specifies CSVEDRHSSTDTQYF.

This clonotype was seen a few times. This sequence joins TRBV9 and TRBJ1-2, with TRBD1 matching over 7 bases. The CDR3 sequence is 18 residues long. Germline CDR1 and CDR2: SGDLS and YYNGEE. After removal of 0 bases from V and 0 bases from J, the junction contained 11 bases not matched to a gene. The CDR3 DNA sequence: TGTGCCAGCAGCGTAGCTAAGGGGACAGCGACTTCTAACTATGGCTACACCTTC. Encoded protein: CASSVAKGTATSNYGYTF. The variable domain in full, with the rest retrieved from reference TRBV9 and TRBJ1-2, is DSGVTQTPKHLITATGQRVTLRCSPRSGDLSVYWYQQSLDQGLQFLIQYYNGEERAKGNILERFSAQQFPDLHSELNLSSLELGDSALYFCASSVAKGTATSNYGYTFGSGTRLTVV.